A single sample gave rise to the 4 T cell receptor beta chains below, sequenced in a study of blood T cell repertoires in COVID-19. This table comes from immunoSEQ multiplex PCR, and its TCRdb copy is limited to in-frame clones, with some not included. The sample carries about 180,000 clones, about 91% recorded once. Input material: peripheral blood. All receptors come from a woman aged 25 to 39 with acute or convalescent COVID-19.

V and J are TRBV4-1 and TRBJ2-1, with 7 bases identical to TRBD2. Germline CDR1 reads MGHRA; CDR2 reads YSYEKL. Trimming cost V 1 base and J 9 bases; bases outside gene matches: 15. CDR3 size: 17 residues. Written as DNA, the CDR3 is TGCGCCAGCAGCCAAGTTGGGGTAGCGGGCTGGGGCGCTGAGCAGTTCTTC. Residues: CASSQVGVAGWGAEQFF.

CDR3 sequence: CASSTGSWGRRSPLHF. CDR3 DNA sequence: TGTGCCAGCAGTACGGGGTCCTGGGGGAGGCGATCACCCCTCCACTTT. This chain connects TRBV28 to TRBJ1-6; possibly TRBD1 for D (5 bases). CDR3 size: 16 residues. V was shortened by 5 bases and J by 10 bases, with 21 bases between the two germline ends. Germline V gene data show CDR1 as MDHEN and CDR2 as SYDVKM.

CDR3 amino acids: CATSRQGAVNTEAFF. In DNA form, the CDR3 reads TGTGCCACGTCCCGTCAGGGGGCGGTGAACACTGAAGCTTTCTTT. The chain is built from TRBV6-5 and TRBJ1-1; 8 bases are shared with TRBD1. Per germline, CDR1 MNHEY and CDR2 SVGAGI. The CDR3 totals 15 residues. Unmatched junction bases numbered 10, after V lost 10 bases and J lost 0 bases.

The chain couples TRBV5-1 to TRBJ2-1, with D perhaps TRBD1 (6 bases). The CDR3 extends over 13 amino acids. Germline V lookup: CDR1 SGHRS, CDR2 YFSETQ. Trimming removed 4 bases at V and 8 bases at J, with 13 bases between. CDR3 DNA sequence: TGCGCCAGCAGCATACAGGGTCGCGATGAGCAGTTCTTC. It is translated as CASSIQGRDEQFF.